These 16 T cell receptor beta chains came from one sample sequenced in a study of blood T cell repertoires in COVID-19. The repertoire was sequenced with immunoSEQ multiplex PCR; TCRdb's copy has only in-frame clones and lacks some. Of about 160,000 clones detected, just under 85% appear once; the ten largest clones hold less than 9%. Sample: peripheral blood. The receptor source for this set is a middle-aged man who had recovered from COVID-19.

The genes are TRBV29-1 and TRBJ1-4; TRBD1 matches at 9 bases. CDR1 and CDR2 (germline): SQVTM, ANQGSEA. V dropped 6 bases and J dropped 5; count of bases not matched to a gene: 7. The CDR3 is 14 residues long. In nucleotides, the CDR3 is TGCAGCGTGAGGGCCGGGACAGGGAATGAAAAACTGTTTTTT. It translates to CSVRAGTGNEKLFF.

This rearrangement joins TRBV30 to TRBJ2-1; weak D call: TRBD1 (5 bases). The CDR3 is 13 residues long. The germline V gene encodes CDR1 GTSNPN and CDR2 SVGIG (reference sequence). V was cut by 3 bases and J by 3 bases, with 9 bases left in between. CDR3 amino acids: CAWRWGYYNEQFF. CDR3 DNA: TGTGCCTGGAGGTGGGGCTACTACAATGAGCAGTTCTTC.

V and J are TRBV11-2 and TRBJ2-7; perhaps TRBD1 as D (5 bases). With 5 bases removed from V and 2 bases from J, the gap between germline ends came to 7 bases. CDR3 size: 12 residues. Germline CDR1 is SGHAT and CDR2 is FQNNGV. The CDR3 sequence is CASSRGTYEQYF. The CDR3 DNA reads TGTGCCAGCAGCAGGGGTACCTACGAGCAGTACTTC.

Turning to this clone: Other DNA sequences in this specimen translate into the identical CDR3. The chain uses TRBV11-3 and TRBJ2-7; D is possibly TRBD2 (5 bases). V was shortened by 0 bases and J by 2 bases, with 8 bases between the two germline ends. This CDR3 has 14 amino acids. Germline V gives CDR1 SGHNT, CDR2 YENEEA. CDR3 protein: CASSLDPGTYEQYF. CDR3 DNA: TGTGCCAGCAGCTTAGATCCGGGGACCTACGAGCAGTACTTC.

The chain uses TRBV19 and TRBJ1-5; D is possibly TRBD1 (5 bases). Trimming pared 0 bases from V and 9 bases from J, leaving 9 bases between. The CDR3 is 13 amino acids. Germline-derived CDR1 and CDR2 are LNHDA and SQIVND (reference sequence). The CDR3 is CASSIDGTGPQHF. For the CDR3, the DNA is TGTGCCAGTAGTATAGACGGCACAGGGCCCCAGCATTTT.

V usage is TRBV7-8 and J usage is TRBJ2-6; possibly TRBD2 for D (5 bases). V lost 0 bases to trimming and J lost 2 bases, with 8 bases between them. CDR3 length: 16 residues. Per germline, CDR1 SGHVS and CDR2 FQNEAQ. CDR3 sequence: CASSLAVGAGANVLTF. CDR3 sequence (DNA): TGTGCCAGCAGCTTAGCGGTCGGGGCTGGGGCCAACGTCCTGACTTTC.

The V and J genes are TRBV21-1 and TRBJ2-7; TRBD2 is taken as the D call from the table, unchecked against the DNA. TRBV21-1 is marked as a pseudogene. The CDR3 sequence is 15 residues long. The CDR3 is CASRPRAGSSYEQYF. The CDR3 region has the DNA TGTGCCAGCAGACCCCGGGCGGGGAGCTCCTACGAGCAGTACTTC.

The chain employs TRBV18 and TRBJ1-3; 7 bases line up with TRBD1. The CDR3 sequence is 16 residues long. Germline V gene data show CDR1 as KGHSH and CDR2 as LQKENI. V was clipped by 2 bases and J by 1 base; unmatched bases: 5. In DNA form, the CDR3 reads TGTGCCAGCTCACCATCTAGGGACAGATCTGGAAACACCATATATTTT. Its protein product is CASSPSRDRSGNTIYF.

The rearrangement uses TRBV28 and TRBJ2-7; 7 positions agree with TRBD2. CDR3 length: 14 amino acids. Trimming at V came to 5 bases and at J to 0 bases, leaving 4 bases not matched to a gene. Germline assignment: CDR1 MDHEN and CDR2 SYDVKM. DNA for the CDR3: TGTGCCAGCAGTACCGGGACTACCTCCTACGAGCAGTACTTC. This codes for CASSTGTTSYEQYF.

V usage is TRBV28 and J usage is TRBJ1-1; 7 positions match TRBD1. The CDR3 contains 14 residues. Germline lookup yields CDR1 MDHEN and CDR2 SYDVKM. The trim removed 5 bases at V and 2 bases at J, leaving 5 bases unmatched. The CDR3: CASSKGQINTEAFF. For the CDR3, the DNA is TGTGCCAGCAGTAAGGGACAGATTAACACTGAAGCTTTCTTT.

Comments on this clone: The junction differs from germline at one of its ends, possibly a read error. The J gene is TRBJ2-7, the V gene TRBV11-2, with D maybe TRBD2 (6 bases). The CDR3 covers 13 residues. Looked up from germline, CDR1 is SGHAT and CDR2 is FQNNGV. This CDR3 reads CASSLVPGELSDF. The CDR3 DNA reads TGTGCCAGCAGCTTAGTCCCGGGGGAACTGTCGGACTTC.

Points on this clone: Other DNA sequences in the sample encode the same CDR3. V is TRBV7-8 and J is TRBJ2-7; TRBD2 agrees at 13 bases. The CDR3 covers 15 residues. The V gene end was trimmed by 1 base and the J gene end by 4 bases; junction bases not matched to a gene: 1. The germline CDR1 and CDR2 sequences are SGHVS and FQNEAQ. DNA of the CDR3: TGTGCCAGCAGCTTAGGGACTAGCGGGAGTTACGAGCAGTACTTC. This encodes CASSLGTSGSYEQYF.

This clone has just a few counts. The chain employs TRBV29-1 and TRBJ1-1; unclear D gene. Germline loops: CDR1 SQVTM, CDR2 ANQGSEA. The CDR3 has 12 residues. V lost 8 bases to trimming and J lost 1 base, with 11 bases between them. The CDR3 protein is CSFNSGNTEAFF. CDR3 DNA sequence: TGCAGCTTCAACAGTGGGAACACTGAAGCTTTCTTT.

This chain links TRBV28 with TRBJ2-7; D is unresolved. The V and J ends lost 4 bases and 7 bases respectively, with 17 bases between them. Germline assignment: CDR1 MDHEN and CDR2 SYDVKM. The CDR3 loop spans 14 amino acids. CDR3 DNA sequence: TGTGCCAGCAGTTCATACGAGCAAGTCGGGGAGCAGTACTTC. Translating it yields CASSSYEQVGEQYF.

CDR3 region: CAWSPTGAGNTIYF. The CDR3 region has the DNA TGTGCCTGGAGTCCGACAGGGGCTGGAAACACCATATATTTT. The rearrangement joins TRBV30 to TRBJ1-3, with TRBD1 matching 8 bases. Germline assignment: CDR1 GTSNPN and CDR2 SVGIG (reference sequence). With V trimmed by 2 bases and J by 2 bases, 2 bases remained unmatched. The CDR3 is made up of 14 amino acids.

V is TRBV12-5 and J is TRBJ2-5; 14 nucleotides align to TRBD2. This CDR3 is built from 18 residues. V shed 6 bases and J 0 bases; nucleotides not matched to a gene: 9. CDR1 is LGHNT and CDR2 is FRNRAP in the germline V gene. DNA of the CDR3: TGTGCTAGTGGACAAGGACTAGCGGGGGGCCTGTACCAAGAGACCCAGTACTTC. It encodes CASGQGLAGGLYQETQYF.